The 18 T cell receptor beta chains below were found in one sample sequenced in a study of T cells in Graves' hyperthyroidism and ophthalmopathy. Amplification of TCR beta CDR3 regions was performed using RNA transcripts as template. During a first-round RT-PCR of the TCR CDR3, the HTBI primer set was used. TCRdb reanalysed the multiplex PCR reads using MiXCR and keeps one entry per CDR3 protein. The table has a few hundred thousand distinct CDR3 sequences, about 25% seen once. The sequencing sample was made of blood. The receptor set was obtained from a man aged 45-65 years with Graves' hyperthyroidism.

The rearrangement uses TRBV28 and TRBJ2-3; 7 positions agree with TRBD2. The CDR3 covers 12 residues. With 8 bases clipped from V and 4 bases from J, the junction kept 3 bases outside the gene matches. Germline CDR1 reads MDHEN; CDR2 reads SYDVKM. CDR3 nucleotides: TGTGCCAGCCAGCGGGACTCAGATACGCAGTATTTT. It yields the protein CASQRDSDTQYF.

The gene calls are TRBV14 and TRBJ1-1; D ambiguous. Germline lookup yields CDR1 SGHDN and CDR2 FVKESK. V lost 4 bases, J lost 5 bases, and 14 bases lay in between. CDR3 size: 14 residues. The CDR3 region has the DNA TGTGCCAGCAGCCTTATGCGTGGGTCTACTGAAGCTTTCTTT. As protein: CASSLMRGSTEAFF.

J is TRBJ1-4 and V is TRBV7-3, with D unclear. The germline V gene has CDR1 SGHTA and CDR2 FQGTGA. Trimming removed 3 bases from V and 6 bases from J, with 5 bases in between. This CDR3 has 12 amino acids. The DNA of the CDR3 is TGTGCCAGCAGCTTGGCTCATGAAAAACTGTTTTTT. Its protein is CASSLAHEKLFF.

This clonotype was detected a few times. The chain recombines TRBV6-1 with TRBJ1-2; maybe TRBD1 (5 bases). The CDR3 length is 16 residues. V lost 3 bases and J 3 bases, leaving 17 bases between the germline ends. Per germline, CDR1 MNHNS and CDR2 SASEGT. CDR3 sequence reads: CASSDLVTAGYYGYTF. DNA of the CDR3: TGTGCCAGCAGTGATCTCGTGACAGCTGGTTACTATGGCTACACCTTC.

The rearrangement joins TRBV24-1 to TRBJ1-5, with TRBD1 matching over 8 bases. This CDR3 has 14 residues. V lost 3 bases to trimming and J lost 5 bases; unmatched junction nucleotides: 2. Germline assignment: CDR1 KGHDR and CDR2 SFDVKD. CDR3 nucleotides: TGTGCCACCAGTGATAGGACAGGGTATCAGCCCCAGCATTTT. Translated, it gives CATSDRTGYQPQHF.

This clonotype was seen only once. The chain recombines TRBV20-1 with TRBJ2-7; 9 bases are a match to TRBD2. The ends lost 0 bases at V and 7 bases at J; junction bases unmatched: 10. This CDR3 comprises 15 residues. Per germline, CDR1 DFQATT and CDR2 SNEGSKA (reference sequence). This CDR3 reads CSARENVPSGMEQYF. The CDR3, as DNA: TGCAGTGCTAGAGAAAACGTCCCTAGCGGGATGGAGCAGTACTTC.

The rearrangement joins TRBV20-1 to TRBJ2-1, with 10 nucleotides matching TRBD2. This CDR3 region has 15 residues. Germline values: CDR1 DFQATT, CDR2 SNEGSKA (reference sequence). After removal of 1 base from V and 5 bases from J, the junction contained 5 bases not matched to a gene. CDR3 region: CSARASGRDDNEQFF. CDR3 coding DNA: TGCAGTGCTAGAGCAAGCGGGAGGGATGACAATGAGCAGTTCTTC.

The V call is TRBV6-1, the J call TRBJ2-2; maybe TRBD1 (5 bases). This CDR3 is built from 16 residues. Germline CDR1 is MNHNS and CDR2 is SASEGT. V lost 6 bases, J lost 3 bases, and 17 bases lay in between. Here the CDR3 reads CASSPRRLGHTGELFF. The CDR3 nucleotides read TGTGCCAGCAGCCCTCGGAGACTGGGGCACACCGGGGAGCTGTTTTTT.

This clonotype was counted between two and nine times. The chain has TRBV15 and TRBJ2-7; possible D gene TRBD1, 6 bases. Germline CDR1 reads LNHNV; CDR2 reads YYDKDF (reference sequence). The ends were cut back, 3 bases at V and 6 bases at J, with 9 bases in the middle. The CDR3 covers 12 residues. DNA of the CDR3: TGTGCCACCAGCAGTCAGGGGCCCGAGCAGTACTTC. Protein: CATSSQGPEQYF.

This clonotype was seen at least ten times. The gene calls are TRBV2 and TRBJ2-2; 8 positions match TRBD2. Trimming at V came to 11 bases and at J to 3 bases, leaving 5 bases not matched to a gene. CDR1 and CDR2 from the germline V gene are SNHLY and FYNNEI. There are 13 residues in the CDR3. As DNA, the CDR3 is TGTGCCGCGGGGCGGGAGGACACCGGGGAGCTGTTTTTT. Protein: CAAGREDTGELFF.

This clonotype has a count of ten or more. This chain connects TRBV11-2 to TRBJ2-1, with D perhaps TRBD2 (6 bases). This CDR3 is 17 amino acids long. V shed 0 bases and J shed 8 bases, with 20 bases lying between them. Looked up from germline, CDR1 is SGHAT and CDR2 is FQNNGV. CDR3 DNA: TGTGCCAGCAGCTTAGATTCGCGGGAAAATCGCCCAGATGAGCAGTTCTTC. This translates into CASSLDSRENRPDEQFF. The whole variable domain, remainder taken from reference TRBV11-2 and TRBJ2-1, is EAGVAQSPRYKIIEKRQSVAFWCNPISGHATLYWYQQILGQGPKLLIQFQNNGVVDDSQLPKDRFSAERLKGVDSTLKIQPAKLEDSAVYLCASSLDSRENRPDEQFFGPGTRLTVL.

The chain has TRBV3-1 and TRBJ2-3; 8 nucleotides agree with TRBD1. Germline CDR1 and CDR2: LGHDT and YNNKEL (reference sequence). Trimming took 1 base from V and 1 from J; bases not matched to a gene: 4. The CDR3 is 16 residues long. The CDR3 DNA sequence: TGTGCCAGCAGCCAAGTGTCGACAGGGGGCACAGATACGCAGTATTTT. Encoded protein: CASSQVSTGGTDTQYF.

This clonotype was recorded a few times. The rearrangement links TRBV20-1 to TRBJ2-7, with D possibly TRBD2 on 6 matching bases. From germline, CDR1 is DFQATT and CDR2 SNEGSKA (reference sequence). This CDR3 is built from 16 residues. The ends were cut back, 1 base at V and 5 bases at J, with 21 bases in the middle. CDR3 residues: CSARAPTRLGKHEQYF. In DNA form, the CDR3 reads TGCAGTGCTAGAGCCCCAACGAGACTAGGGAAACACGAGCAGTACTTC.

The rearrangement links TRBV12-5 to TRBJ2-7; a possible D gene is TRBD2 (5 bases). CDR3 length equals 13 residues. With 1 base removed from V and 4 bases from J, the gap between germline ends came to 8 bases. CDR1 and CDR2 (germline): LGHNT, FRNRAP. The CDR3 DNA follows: TGTGCTAGTGGTTTGGGCCGGGGATACGAGCAGTACTTC. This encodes CASGLGRGYEQYF.

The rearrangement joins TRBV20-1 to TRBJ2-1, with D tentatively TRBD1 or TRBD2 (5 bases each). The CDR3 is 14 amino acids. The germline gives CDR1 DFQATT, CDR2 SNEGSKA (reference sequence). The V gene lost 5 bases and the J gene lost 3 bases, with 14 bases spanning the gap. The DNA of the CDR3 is TGCAGTGCTCGCTCCGGGGCCCTCTACAATGAGCAGTTCTTC. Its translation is CSARSGALYNEQFF.

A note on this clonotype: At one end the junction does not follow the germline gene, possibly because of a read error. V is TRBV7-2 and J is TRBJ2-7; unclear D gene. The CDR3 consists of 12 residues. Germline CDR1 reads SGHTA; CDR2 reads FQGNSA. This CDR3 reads CASSESEYEQYF. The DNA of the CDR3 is TGCGCCAGCAGTGAGTCGGAGTACGAGCAGTACTTC.

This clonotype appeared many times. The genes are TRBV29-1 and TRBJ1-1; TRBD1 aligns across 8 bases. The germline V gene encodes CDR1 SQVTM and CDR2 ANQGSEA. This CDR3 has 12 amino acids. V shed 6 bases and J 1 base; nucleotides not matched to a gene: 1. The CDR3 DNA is TGCAGCGTCGGACAGGGGAACACTGAAGCTTTCTTT. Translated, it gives CSVGQGNTEAFF.

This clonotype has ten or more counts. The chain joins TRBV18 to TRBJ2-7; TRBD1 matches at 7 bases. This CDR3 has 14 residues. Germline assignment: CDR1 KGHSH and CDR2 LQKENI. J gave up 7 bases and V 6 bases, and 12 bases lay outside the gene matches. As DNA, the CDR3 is TGTGCCAGCTCTTCGGGACAGATCGAGGAGGAGCAGTACTTC. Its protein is CASSSGQIEEEQYF. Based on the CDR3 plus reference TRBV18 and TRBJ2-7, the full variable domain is NAGVMQNPRHLVRRRGQEARLRCSPMKGHSHVYWYRQLPEEGLKFMVYLQKENIIDESGMPKERFSAEFPKEGPSILRIQQVVRGDSAAYFCASSSGQIEEEQYFGPGTRLTVT.